These 31 T cell receptor beta chains came from one sample sequenced in a study of shared clonotypes between healthy human individuals. CD45RO-negative, CCR7-positively selected cells formed the naive CD8 fraction, excluding terminally differentiated effector memory CD45RA+ cells. TCRdb's copy holds only in-frame clones and misses some; the assay was immunoSEQ multiplex PCR. The top ten hold roughly 1% of the sample, which has some 2.1 million clones, about 95% seen once. Sequencing input: naive CD8+ T cells sorted from blood. Receptors were obtained from a man between 18 and 35 years old in good health.

The J gene is TRBJ2-2, the V gene TRBV4-1; D remains ambiguous. Between the trimmed V and J ends, which lost 2 bases and 5 bases, there was a span of 3 bases. CDR1 is MGHRA and CDR2 is YSYEKL in the germline V gene. The CDR3 sequence is 12 residues long. The CDR3 here is CASSQQTGELFF. The CDR3 DNA reads TGCGCCAGCAGCCAACAAACCGGGGAGCTGTTTTTT.

The chain couples TRBV7-9 to TRBJ1-3, with TRBD1 matching over 9 bases. The V gene's germline CDR1 is SEHNR and CDR2 FQNEAQ (reference sequence). J was trimmed by 2 bases and V by 8 bases; bases with no gene match: 16. This CDR3 has 18 residues. Here the CDR3 DNA reads TGTGCCAGCCAGCTTAGTCTTATTCGGGACAGGGCTGGAAACACCATATATTTT. It is translated as CASQLSLIRDRAGNTIYF.

The CDR3 DNA follows: TGTGCCAGCAGCGTAGCGGGGGGAAGAGGCCAAGAGACCCAGTACTTC. Translation gives CASSVAGGRGQETQYF. The V and J genes are TRBV9 and TRBJ2-5; 7 positions agree with TRBD2. The V segment lost 0 bases and the J segment 1 base; nucleotides outside the gene matches: 6. This CDR3 region has 16 residues. Per germline, CDR1 SGDLS and CDR2 YYNGEE.

A note on this clone: This sample also contains other DNA sequences that code for the same CDR3. The rearrangement links TRBV9 to TRBJ2-7; 8 positions agree with TRBD1. The CDR3 runs to 14 residues. CDR1 is SGDLS, CDR2 YYNGEE, per germline. V lost 2 bases to trimming and J lost 2 bases; unmatched junction nucleotides: 3. The CDR3 sequence: CASSVSGGPYEQYF. The CDR3 DNA is TGTGCCAGCAGCGTTTCAGGGGGCCCCTACGAGCAGTACTTC.

The chain is built from TRBV7-8 and TRBJ2-7; 11 positions match TRBD2. Germline-derived CDR1 and CDR2 are SGHVS and FQNEAQ. The CDR3 sequence is 17 residues long. V was clipped by 8 bases and J by 4 bases; unmatched bases: 16. The CDR3: CASHATGLAGRAYEQYF. In DNA, the CDR3 is TGTGCCAGCCACGCGACCGGACTAGCGGGTAGGGCGTACGAGCAGTACTTC.

This chain links TRBV6-1 with TRBJ1-1, with no clear D. The germline V gene has CDR1 MNHNS and CDR2 SASEGT. The ends were cut back, 0 bases at V and 8 bases at J, with 10 bases in the middle. The CDR3 has 13 amino acids. The CDR3 DNA sequence: TGTGCCAGCAGTGAAGCGCCGAGTTCCGAAGCTTTCTTT. It is translated as CASSEAPSSEAFF.

V is TRBV27 and J is TRBJ2-7, with TRBD1 as a possible D gene (8 bases). Trimming took 4 bases from V and 4 from J, leaving 17 bases between them. CDR3 length: 15 residues. Germline lookup yields CDR1 MNHEY and CDR2 SMNVEV (reference sequence). CDR3 DNA sequence: TGTGCCAGCAGTTCGCCGGGGGGACAGGATTACGAGCAGTACTTC. Amino acids: CASSSPGGQDYEQYF.

V and J are TRBV10-2 and TRBJ2-2; TRBD1 matches at 8 bases. Looked up from germline, CDR1 is WSHSY and CDR2 is SAAADI. The CDR3 consists of 15 residues. Trimming at V came to 0 bases and at J to 5 bases, leaving 2 bases not matched to a gene. The CDR3 DNA follows: TGCGCCAGCAGTGAGTCGGACAGGGAAACCGGGGAGCTGTTTTTT. Encoded protein: CASSESDRETGELFF.

CDR3 DNA: TGTGCCAGCAGAGACGGGACTAGCGGCTACAATGAGCAGTTCTTC. This gives the protein CASRDGTSGYNEQFF. The chain carries TRBV2 and TRBJ2-1; 11 bases line up with TRBD2. From germline, CDR1 is SNHLY and CDR2 FYNNEI. Trimming removed 6 bases from V and 3 bases from J; junction bases left unmatched: 4. The CDR3 spans 15 residues.

This chain connects TRBV4-1 to TRBJ2-7; 9 bases align to TRBD1. CDR3 length: 15 residues. V shed 6 bases and J 2 bases; nucleotides not matched to a gene: 8. Germline assignment: CDR1 MGHRA and CDR2 YSYEKL. CDR3 region: CASSLTGTGTYEQYF. The CDR3 nucleotides read TGCGCCAGCAGTCTTACCGGGACAGGGACCTACGAGCAGTACTTC.

The chain uses TRBV28 and TRBJ2-7; D uncertain. The CDR3 has 16 residues. Germline V gene lookup returns CDR1 MDHEN and CDR2 SYDVKM. V lost 5 bases and J lost 0, with 17 bases in between. As DNA, the CDR3 is TGTGCCAGCAGTCCCACAGACAAAACATTCTCCTACGAGCAGTACTTC. Translated: CASSPTDKTFSYEQYF.

V is TRBV9 and J is TRBJ1-3; D is ambiguous. The germline CDR1 and CDR2 sequences are SGDLS and YYNGEE. V was shortened by 4 bases and J by 0 bases, with 8 bases between the two germline ends. The CDR3 length is 14 residues. The CDR3 bases are TGTGCCAGCAGCCTCGGCCCCTCTGGAAACACCATATATTTT. Its protein is CASSLGPSGNTIYF. Full variable domain (remainder filled in from reference TRBV9 and TRBJ1-3): DSGVTQTPKHLITATGQRVTLRCSPRSGDLSVYWYQQSLDQGLQFLIQYYNGEERAKGNILERFSAQQFPDLHSELNLSSLELGDSALYFCASSLGPSGNTIYFGEGSWLTVV.

The genes are TRBV4-1 and TRBJ1-1; TRBD1 matches 7 bases. Germline CDR1 and CDR2: MGHRA and YSYEKL. J gave up 1 base and V 4 bases, and 9 bases lay outside the gene matches. This CDR3 is built from 16 residues. CDR3 sequence: CASSLTWDSGNTEAFF. In DNA, the CDR3 is TGCGCCAGCAGCCTAACATGGGACAGCGGGAACACTGAAGCTTTCTTT.

This clone was detected only once. This chain uses TRBV6-1 with TRBJ1-2; 7 bases agree with TRBD1. Germline CDR1 MNHNS, CDR2 SASEGT. The length of the CDR3 is 14 residues. Trimming cost V 8 bases and J 4 bases; bases outside gene matches: 10. CDR3 in DNA: TGTGCCAGCGTAGGGGGCATTTTCATCTATGGCTACACCTTC. Amino acid sequence: CASVGGIFIYGYTF.

V is TRBV7-2 and J is TRBJ2-1; D is possibly TRBD2 (6 bases). With 3 bases removed from V and 3 bases from J, the gap between germline ends came to 15 bases. Germline CDR1 SGHTA, CDR2 FQGNSA. The CDR3 is made up of 16 amino acids. The CDR3 is CASSFLGRELYNEQFF. The CDR3 region has the DNA TGTGCCAGCAGCTTCCTTGGTCGGGAGCTCTACAATGAGCAGTTCTTC. Based on the CDR3 plus reference TRBV7-2 and TRBJ2-1, the full variable domain is GAGVSQSPSNKVTEKGKDVELRCDPISGHTALYWYRQSLGQGLEFLIYFQGNSAPDKSGLPSDRFSAERTGGSVSTLTIQRTQQEDSAVYLCASSFLGRELYNEQFFGPGTRLTVL.

The rearrangement uses TRBV15 and TRBJ2-7; 9 bases are a match to TRBD1. The CDR3 contains 18 residues. V was clipped by 5 bases and J by 2 bases; unmatched bases: 16. Germline loops: CDR1 LNHNV, CDR2 YYDKDF (reference sequence). The DNA for the CDR3 is TGTGCCACCAGCGATACTTATGGACAGGGGCCCCTCCCCTACGAGCAGTACTTC. This gives the protein CATSDTYGQGPLPYEQYF.

This chain links TRBV29-1 with TRBJ2-1; D remains unclear. The germline V gene has CDR1 SQVTM and CDR2 ANQGSEA. This CDR3 contains 10 residues. The V and J ends lost 6 bases and 6 bases respectively, with 6 bases between them. For the CDR3, the DNA is TGCAGCGTCCCCACCAATGAGCAGTTCTTC. This sequence encodes CSVPTNEQFF.

The chain employs TRBV30 and TRBJ2-5; TRBD1 or TRBD2 may be the D gene (5 bases each). The V end lost 4 bases, the J end lost 5 bases, and 11 bases lay between the germline ends. The CDR3 loop spans 12 amino acids. Germline values: CDR1 GTSNPN, CDR2 SVGIG (reference sequence). CDR3: CAWMRGEETQYF. As DNA, the CDR3 is TGTGCCTGGATGAGGGGAGAGGAGACCCAGTACTTC.

Regarding this clone: Other DNA variants within this sample encode the same CDR3. The genes are TRBV19 and TRBJ2-7, with 7 bases aligning to TRBD1. This CDR3 region has 14 residues. Germline loops: CDR1 LNHDA, CDR2 SQIVND (reference sequence). The J segment lost 1 base and the V segment lost 3 bases, leaving 3 bases of the junction unmatched. CDR3 nucleotide sequence: TGTGCCAGTAGTATTGGGACAGCGTCCTACGAGCAGTACTTC. This encodes CASSIGTASYEQYF.

Worth noting for this clone: Other DNA sequences from this sample encode an identical CDR3 as well. The V gene is TRBV27, the J gene TRBJ2-7; TRBD1 matches at 8 bases. The V gene's germline CDR1 is MNHEY and CDR2 SMNVEV (reference sequence). The ends lost 0 bases at V and 2 bases at J; junction bases unmatched: 3. The CDR3 loop spans 15 amino acids. CDR3 DNA: TGTGCCAGCAGTTTATCTAAGACAGGGGCCTACGAGCAGTACTTC. It yields the protein CASSLSKTGAYEQYF.

The genes are TRBV9 and TRBJ2-7; D gene ambiguous. In germline, CDR1 is SGDLS, CDR2 YYNGEE. Trimming left V 0 bases short and J 5 bases short, with 12 bases between. This CDR3 spans 14 amino acids. DNA for the CDR3: TGTGCCAGCAGCGTAGAGACGTGGACGGACGAGCAGTACTTC. Protein product: CASSVETWTDEQYF.

The chain uses TRBV9 and TRBJ2-7; D tentatively fits TRBD1 or TRBD2 (6 bases each). CDR3 length equals 13 residues. With 2 bases removed from V and 7 bases from J, the gap between germline ends came to 13 bases. Germline CDR1 reads SGDLS; CDR2 reads YYNGEE. CDR3 protein: CASSVEGVGEQYF. As DNA, the CDR3 is TGTGCCAGCAGCGTGGAGGGGGTCGGAGAGCAGTACTTC.

The chain recombines TRBV6-5 with TRBJ2-5; D is uncertain. From germline, CDR1 is MNHEY and CDR2 SVGAGI. The CDR3 runs to 14 residues. Trimming cost V 5 bases and J 3 bases, with 13 bases left between them. The CDR3: CASSDYPREETQYF. CDR3 coding DNA: TGTGCCAGCAGTGATTATCCCAGAGAAGAGACCCAGTACTTC.

The chain links TRBV4-1 to TRBJ2-4; 8 positions agree with TRBD2. The CDR3 is 17 amino acids. The V gene's germline CDR1 is MGHRA and CDR2 YSYEKL. Trimming at V came to 0 bases and at J to 3 bases, leaving 7 bases not matched to a gene. CDR3 in amino acids: CASSQDSGGEGKNIQYF. CDR3 nucleotides: TGCGCCAGCAGCCAAGATTCGGGAGGGGAGGGCAAAAACATTCAGTACTTC.

The chain uses TRBV9 and TRBJ2-1; either TRBD1 or TRBD2 may fit D (5 bases each). Per germline, CDR1 SGDLS and CDR2 YYNGEE. The CDR3 is 15 amino acids. Trimming took off 3 bases at V and 6 bases at J, with 16 bases between the two ends. CDR3 loop: CASSASGTPGNEQFF. The CDR3 nucleotides read TGTGCCAGCAGCGCCTCCGGGACGCCAGGCAATGAGCAGTTCTTC.

The rearrangement links TRBV4-1 to TRBJ2-7; perhaps TRBD1 as D (5 bases). The CDR3 contains 17 residues. Germline CDR1 and CDR2: MGHRA and YSYEKL. V was shortened by 1 base and J by 2 bases, with 18 bases between the two germline ends. The CDR3 nucleotides read TGCGCCAGCAGCCAAGGGTTGGTGGCAGGGATCCCCTACGAGCAGTACTTC. Encoded protein: CASSQGLVAGIPYEQYF.

The rearrangement links TRBV6-5 to TRBJ2-1; D perhaps matches TRBD2 (6 bases). V was pared by 7 bases and J by 3 bases, with 16 bases between. The CDR3 has 15 amino acids. Per germline, CDR1 MNHEY and CDR2 SVGAGI. CDR3 region: CASTQGDSLYNEQFF. The CDR3 DNA reads as TGTGCCAGCACCCAAGGGGACTCCCTCTACAATGAGCAGTTCTTC.

The chain joins TRBV5-6 to TRBJ2-1; tentatively, D is TRBD1 (5 bases). V lost 7 bases and J 4 bases, leaving 18 bases between the germline ends. CDR3 length: 15 amino acids. Germline values: CDR1 SGHDT, CDR2 YYEEEE. The CDR3 coding sequence is TGTGCCAGCCATGGGGCAGGCATCTTATACAATGAGCAGTTCTTC. Residues: CASHGAGILYNEQFF. The entire variable domain, with the rest obtained from reference TRBV5-6 and TRBJ2-1, is as follows: DAGVTQSPTHLIKTRGQQVTLRCSPKSGHDTVSWYQQALGQGPQFIFQYYEEEERQRGNFPDRFSGHQFPNYSSELNVNALLLGDSALYLCASHGAGILYNEQFFGPGTRLTVL.

The chain is built from TRBV6-5 and TRBJ1-3, with 7 bases aligning to TRBD1. This CDR3 contains 14 residues. The V and J ends lost 4 bases and 4 bases, in that order; junction bases with no gene match: 4. Germline V lookup: CDR1 MNHEY, CDR2 SVGAGI. The CDR3, as DNA: TGTGCCAGCAGTTCTAAGGGGGCGGGAAACACCATATATTTT. Its translation is CASSSKGAGNTIYF.

V gene TRBV11-3 combines with J gene TRBJ2-1; TRBD2 aligns across 7 bases. The CDR3 length is 14 residues. Trimming removed 1 base from V and 10 bases from J; junction bases left unmatched: 7. Germline V gene sequence: CDR1 SGHNT, CDR2 YENEEA. The CDR3 nucleotides read TGTGCCAGCAGCTTAGGAGGCGGGAGCGAGGAGCAGTTCTTC. This encodes CASSLGGGSEEQFF.

CDR3: CASSSNTFYEQYF. DNA of the CDR3: TGTGCCAGCAGTTCCAACACGTTCTACGAGCAGTACTTC. This chain uses TRBV27 with TRBJ2-7; D unclear. The V gene lost 4 bases and the J gene lost 3 bases, with 10 bases spanning the gap. Germline CDR1 MNHEY, CDR2 SMNVEV (reference sequence). The CDR3 is made up of 13 amino acids.